This T cell receptor beta chain was obtained from a study of blood T cell repertoires in COVID-19. Study processing details: Amplification from reference gene primers served as the basis for estimated nucleated cell counts. TCRdb keeps only in-frame clones here, not all; method: immunoSEQ multiplex PCR. V and J calls and clone size are as listed in that table; D and trimming were resolved from the DNA. The data contain about 130,000 clones, over 80% of them singletons. The receptor was derived from a man between 65 and 79 years old with acute or convalescent COVID-19. The source material was peripheral blood.

CDR3 amino acids: CASSPGRGETQYF. As DNA, the CDR3 is TGCGCCAGCAGCCCCGGTAGGGGGGAGACCCAGTACTTC. The genes are TRBV5-1 and TRBJ2-5, with a weak D call TRBD1 (6 bases). Germline loops: CDR1 SGHRS, CDR2 YFSETQ. The CDR3 has 13 residues. V lost 4 bases and J 5 bases, leaving 12 bases between the germline ends.